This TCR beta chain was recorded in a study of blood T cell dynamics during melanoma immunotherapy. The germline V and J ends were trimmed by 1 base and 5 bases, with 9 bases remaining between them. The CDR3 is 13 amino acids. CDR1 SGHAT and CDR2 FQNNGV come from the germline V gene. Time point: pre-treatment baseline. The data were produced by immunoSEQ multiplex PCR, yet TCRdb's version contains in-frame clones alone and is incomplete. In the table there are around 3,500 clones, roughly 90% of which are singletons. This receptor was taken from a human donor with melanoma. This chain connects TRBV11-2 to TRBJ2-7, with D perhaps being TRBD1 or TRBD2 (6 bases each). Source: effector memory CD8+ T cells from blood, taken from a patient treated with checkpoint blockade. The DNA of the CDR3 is TGTGCCAGCAGCTTAGCGGGGGCCCACGAGCAGTACTTC. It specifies CASSLAGAHEQYF.